These T cell receptor beta chains were read from a single sample in a study of T-cell memory formation after mild COVID-19. TCRdb re-called the 5' RACE reads with MiXCR, one entry per CDR3 protein. The table includes 110,000 to 150,000 distinct CDR3 sequences, about 14% detected once. Sequenced sample: PBMCs or a T cell subset sorted from them (not recorded which). These receptor sequences come from an adult woman who had mild COVID-19 (a few samples of this study predate the infection). Cell type and time point are not known. Both conserved end residues are part of each CDR3. Each record gives: J gene, D gene, clone size, V gene, CDR3 DNA, CDR3 protein. D genes are given only for firm matches. Size values are once, few and many counts, or a class for expanded clones, and some rows have none.

j_gene: TRBJ1-5
d_gene: -
abundance: -
v_gene: TRBV21-1
CDR3nt: TGTGCCAGCAGCAAAGAATCCGGGGAAAGCAATCAGCCCCAGCATTTT
CDR3aa: CASSKESGESNQPQHF

j_gene: TRBJ2-1
d_gene: -
abundance: -
v_gene: TRBV6-5
CDR3nt: TGTGCCAGCAAGCTAGTCCGGGGTTCCAATGAGCAGTTCTTC
CDR3aa: CASKLVRGSNEQFF

j_gene: TRBJ1-1
d_gene: -
abundance: -
v_gene: TRBV4-1
CDR3nt: TGCGCCAGCAGCCAAGATATGCGGGGGCGCGAAGCTTTCTTT
CDR3aa: CASSQDMRGREAFF

j_gene: TRBJ2-1
d_gene: -
abundance: -
v_gene: TRBV7-9
CDR3nt: TGTGCCAGCAGCGAAGGCTACAATTCCTACAATGAGCAGTTCTTC
CDR3aa: CASSEGYNSYNEQFF

j_gene: TRBJ2-1
d_gene: -
abundance: few
v_gene: TRBV20-1
CDR3nt: TGCAGTGCTCCTACATCGACGGCTAGCTTGGGTGAGCAGTTCTTC
CDR3aa: CSAPTSTASLGEQFF

j_gene: TRBJ2-1
d_gene: -
abundance: many
v_gene: TRBV4-1
CDR3nt: TGCGCCAGCAGCCAGGGGTTAGGGGACTACAATGAGCAGTTCTTC
CDR3aa: CASSQGLGDYNEQFF

j_gene: TRBJ2-1
d_gene: -
abundance: -
v_gene: TRBV9
CDR3nt: TGTGCCAGCAGCGCCCAGGAATTAGCTATCAGGAATGAGCAGTTCTTC
CDR3aa: CASSAQELAIRNEQFF

j_gene: TRBJ2-3
d_gene: -
abundance: -
v_gene: TRBV20-1
CDR3nt: TGCAGTGCCCCGAGGGGAGTTAGCACAGATACGCAGTATTTT
CDR3aa: CSAPRGVSTDTQYF

j_gene: TRBJ2-3
d_gene: -
abundance: many
v_gene: TRBV5-1
CDR3nt: TGCGCCAGCAGCTTACACCGGGACACCCGGGGGGATACGCAGTATTTT
CDR3aa: CASSLHRDTRGDTQYF

j_gene: TRBJ2-3
d_gene: TRBD1
abundance: many
v_gene: TRBV5-1
CDR3nt: TGCGCCAGCAGCTTCCGGGACAGGGGCACAGATACGCAGTATTTT
CDR3aa: CASSFRDRGTDTQYF

j_gene: TRBJ2-7
d_gene: -
abundance: -
v_gene: TRBV6-1
CDR3nt: TGTGCCAGCAGTGCTGGACAGCCTGCTCTCCACGAGCAGTACTTC
CDR3aa: CASSAGQPALHEQYF

j_gene: TRBJ2-3
d_gene: -
abundance: few
v_gene: TRBV7-9
CDR3nt: TGTGCCAGCAGCTCGGGGGCTTACAGGAAAAAGAGCACAGATACGCAGTATTTT
CDR3aa: CASSSGAYRKKSTDTQYF

j_gene: TRBJ2-2
d_gene: -
abundance: few
v_gene: TRBV10-2
CDR3nt: TGCGCCAGCAGTGACGCGGGGTTGAACACCGGGGAGCTGTTTTTT
CDR3aa: CASSDAGLNTGELFF

j_gene: TRBJ2-4
d_gene: -
abundance: few
v_gene: TRBV2
CDR3nt: TGTGCCAGCAGTCCGGCCGTCCGGGGCAAAAACATTCAGTACTTC
CDR3aa: CASSPAVRGKNIQYF

j_gene: TRBJ2-5
d_gene: TRBD2
abundance: -
v_gene: TRBV12-3/TRBV12-4
CDR3nt: TGTGCCAGCAAGGAACGCGGGGGGGCCTTGGAGACCCAGTACTTC
CDR3aa: CASKERGGALETQYF

j_gene: TRBJ2-2
d_gene: -
abundance: -
v_gene: TRBV12-5
CDR3nt: TGTGCTAGTGAAGAGGCGGGATTGAACACCGGGGAGCTGTTTTTT
CDR3aa: CASEEAGLNTGELFF

j_gene: TRBJ2-5
d_gene: -
abundance: -
v_gene: TRBV15
CDR3nt: TGTGCCACCAGCAGAGATCGGGCGCTGCCCTCAGAGACCCAGTACTTC
CDR3aa: CATSRDRALPSETQYF

j_gene: TRBJ2-7
d_gene: -
abundance: -
v_gene: TRBV7-9
CDR3nt: TGTGCCAGCAGCTTAAGTGGTAGCGCAAAATCGCAGTACTTC
CDR3aa: CASSLSGSAKSQYF

j_gene: TRBJ1-2
d_gene: -
abundance: few
v_gene: TRBV4-1
CDR3nt: TGCGCCAGCAGCCAAGTTCGGGGTTTATCTGATTATGGCTACACCTTC
CDR3aa: CASSQVRGLSDYGYTF

j_gene: TRBJ2-3
d_gene: TRBD2
abundance: -
v_gene: TRBV12-3/TRBV12-4
CDR3nt: TGTGCCAGCAGTTCCCCTAGCGGGACTATCACAGATACGCAGTATTTT
CDR3aa: CASSSPSGTITDTQYF

j_gene: TRBJ2-1
d_gene: TRBD2
abundance: many
v_gene: TRBV29-1
CDR3nt: TGCAGCGCCGATAGCGGGATCTCCTACAATGAGCAGTTCTTC
CDR3aa: CSADSGISYNEQFF

j_gene: TRBJ2-5
d_gene: -
abundance: once
v_gene: TRBV5-1
CDR3nt: TGCGCCAGCAGCCTCCGGGCAGTCCAAGAGACCCAGTACTTC
CDR3aa: CASSLRAVQETQYF

j_gene: TRBJ1-5
d_gene: -
abundance: few
v_gene: TRBV9
CDR3nt: TGTGCCAGCAGCCCCGACACGGGCAATCAGCCCCAGCATTTT
CDR3aa: CASSPDTGNQPQHF

j_gene: TRBJ2-2
d_gene: -
abundance: once
v_gene: TRBV9
CDR3nt: TGTGCCAGCAGCGTAGGCTGGGGGCCGAGCACCGGGGAGCTGTTTTTT
CDR3aa: CASSVGWGPSTGELFF

j_gene: TRBJ1-5
d_gene: -
abundance: -
v_gene: TRBV4-1
CDR3nt: TGCGCCAGCAGCCAGATACCAGGGAATCAGCCCCAGCATTTT
CDR3aa: CASSQIPGNQPQHF

j_gene: TRBJ1-1
d_gene: -
abundance: -
v_gene: TRBV30
CDR3nt: TGTGCCTGGAGTCCCGGGACCTTGAACACTGAAGCTTTCTTT
CDR3aa: CAWSPGTLNTEAFF

j_gene: TRBJ2-5
d_gene: -
abundance: -
v_gene: TRBV24-1
CDR3nt: TGTGCCACCAGTGATAGCGGGACAAGTGAGACCCAGTACTTC
CDR3aa: CATSDSGTSETQYF

j_gene: TRBJ2-7
d_gene: TRBD2
abundance: many
v_gene: TRBV4-3
CDR3nt: TGCGCCAGCAGCCAAACCCTAGCGGGAACCCGCTACGAGCAGTACTTC
CDR3aa: CASSQTLAGTRYEQYF

j_gene: TRBJ1-1
d_gene: TRBD1
abundance: -
v_gene: TRBV5-6
CDR3nt: TGTGCCAGCACCCATGGACAGGGACTGAACACTGAAGCTTTCTTT
CDR3aa: CASTHGQGLNTEAFF